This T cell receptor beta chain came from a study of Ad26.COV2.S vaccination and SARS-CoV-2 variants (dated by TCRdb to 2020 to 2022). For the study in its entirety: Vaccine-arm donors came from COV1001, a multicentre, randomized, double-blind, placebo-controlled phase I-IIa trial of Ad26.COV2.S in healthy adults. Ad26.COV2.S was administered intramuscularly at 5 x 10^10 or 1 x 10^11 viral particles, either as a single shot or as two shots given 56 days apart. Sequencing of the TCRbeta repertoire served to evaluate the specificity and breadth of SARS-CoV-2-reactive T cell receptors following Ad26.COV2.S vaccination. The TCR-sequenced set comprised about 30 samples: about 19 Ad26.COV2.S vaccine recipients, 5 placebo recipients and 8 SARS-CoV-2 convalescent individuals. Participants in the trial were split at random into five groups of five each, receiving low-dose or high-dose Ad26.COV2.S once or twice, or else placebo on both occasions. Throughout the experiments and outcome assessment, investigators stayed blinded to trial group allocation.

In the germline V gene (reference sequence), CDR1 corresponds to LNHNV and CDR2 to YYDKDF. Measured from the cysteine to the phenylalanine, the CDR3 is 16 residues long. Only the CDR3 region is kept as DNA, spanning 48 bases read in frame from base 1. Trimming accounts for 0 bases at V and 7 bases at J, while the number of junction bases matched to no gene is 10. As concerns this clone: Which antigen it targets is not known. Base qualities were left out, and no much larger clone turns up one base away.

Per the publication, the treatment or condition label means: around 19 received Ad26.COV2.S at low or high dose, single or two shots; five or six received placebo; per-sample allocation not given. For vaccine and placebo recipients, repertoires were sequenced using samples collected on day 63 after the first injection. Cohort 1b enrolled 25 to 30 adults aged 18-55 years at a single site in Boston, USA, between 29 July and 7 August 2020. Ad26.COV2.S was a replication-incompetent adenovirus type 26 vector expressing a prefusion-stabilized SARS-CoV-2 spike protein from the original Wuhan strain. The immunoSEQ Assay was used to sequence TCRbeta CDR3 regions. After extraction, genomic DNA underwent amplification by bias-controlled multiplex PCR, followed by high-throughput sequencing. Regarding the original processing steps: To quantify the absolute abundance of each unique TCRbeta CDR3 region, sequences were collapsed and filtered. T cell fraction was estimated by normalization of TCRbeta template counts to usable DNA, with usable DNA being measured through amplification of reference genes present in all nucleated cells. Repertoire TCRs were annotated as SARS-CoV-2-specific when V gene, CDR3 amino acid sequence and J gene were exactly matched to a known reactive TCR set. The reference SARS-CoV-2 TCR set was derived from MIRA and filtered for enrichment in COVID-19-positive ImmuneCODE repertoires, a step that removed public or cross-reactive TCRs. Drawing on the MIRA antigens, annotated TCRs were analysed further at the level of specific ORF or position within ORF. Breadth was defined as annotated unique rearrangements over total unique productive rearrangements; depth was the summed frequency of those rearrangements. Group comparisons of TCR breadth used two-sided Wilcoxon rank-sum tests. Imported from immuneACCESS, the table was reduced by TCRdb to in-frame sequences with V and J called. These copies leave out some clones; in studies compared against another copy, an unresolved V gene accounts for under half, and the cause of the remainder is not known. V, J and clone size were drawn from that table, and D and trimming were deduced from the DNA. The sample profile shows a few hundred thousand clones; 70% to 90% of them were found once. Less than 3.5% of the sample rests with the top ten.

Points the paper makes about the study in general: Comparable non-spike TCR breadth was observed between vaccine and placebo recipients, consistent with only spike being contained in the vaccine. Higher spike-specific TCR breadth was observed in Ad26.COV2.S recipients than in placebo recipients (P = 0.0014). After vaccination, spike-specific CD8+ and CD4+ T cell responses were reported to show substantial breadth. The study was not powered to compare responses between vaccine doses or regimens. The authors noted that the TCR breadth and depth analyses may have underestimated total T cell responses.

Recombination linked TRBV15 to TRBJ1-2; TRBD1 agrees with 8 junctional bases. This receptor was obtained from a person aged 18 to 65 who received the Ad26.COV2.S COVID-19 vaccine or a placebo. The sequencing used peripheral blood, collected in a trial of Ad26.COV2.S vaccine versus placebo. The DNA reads TGTGCCACCAGCAGAGATCATGGGGCAGGGGGCAGTGGCTACACCTTC. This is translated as CATSRDHGAGGSGYTF.